This is a list of T cell receptor beta chains from one sample in a study of T-cell memory formation after mild COVID-19. TCRdb redid the calling of the 5' RACE reads with MiXCR, one entry per CDR3 protein. The sample lists roughly 500,000 distinct CDR3 sequences, roughly 21% occurring once. Sample: PBMCs or a T cell subset sorted from them (not recorded which). The source of these receptors is an adult woman who had mild COVID-19 (a few samples of this study predate the infection). Cell type and time point are not known. CDR3s leave out the opening cysteine and the closing phenylalanine or tryptophan.

j_call v_call cdr3_aa
TRBJ2-2 TRBV29-1 SVEQANTGELF
TRBJ2-7 TRBV7-9 ASSLVLMERAGITYEQY
TRBJ2-6 TRBV4-3 ASSQGAGGSGANVLT
TRBJ2-5 TRBV5-5 ASSVPSGTPQETQY
TRBJ1-2 TRBV14 ASSLRQGANGYT
TRBJ2-1 TRBV7-2 ASSLGLAPDPYNEQF
TRBJ2-3 TRBV4-1 ASSFQVGSSTDTQY
TRBJ1-4 TRBV27 ASSLSTTAGEKLF
TRBJ2-1 TRBV7-2 ASSSTLNFYNEQF
TRBJ1-2 TRBV30 AWTHGGYGYT
TRBJ1-2 TRBV7-9 ASSLPGVEYGYT
TRBJ2-5 TRBV5-6 ASSAIGLAGMQETQY
TRBJ1-2 TRBV18 ASSPSRTDGYT
TRBJ2-2 TRBV6-2/TRBV6-3 ASSQTTGELF
TRBJ1-2 TRBV7-2 ASSLRFAPDSPYGYT
TRBJ2-1 TRBV4-3 ASSQDGLAGGYGQF
TRBJ2-1 TRBV6-5 ASSFQGAGEQF
TRBJ2-5 TRBV15 ATSRFQRERRETQY
TRBJ1-1 TRBV4-1 ASSPRGATEAF
TRBJ2-3 TRBV6-6 ASAKTSGSTDTQY
TRBJ1-5 TRBV20-1 SARDGQGNQPQH
TRBJ1-4 TRBV29-1 SAADRGGEKLF
TRBJ1-1 TRBV7-9 ASSLSRSNTEAF
TRBJ2-3 TRBV11-2 ASSSPMGSHTQY
TRBJ1-1 TRBV6-5 ASRFYRGRNTEAF
TRBJ2-7 TRBV5-1 ASSFGTGTYEQY